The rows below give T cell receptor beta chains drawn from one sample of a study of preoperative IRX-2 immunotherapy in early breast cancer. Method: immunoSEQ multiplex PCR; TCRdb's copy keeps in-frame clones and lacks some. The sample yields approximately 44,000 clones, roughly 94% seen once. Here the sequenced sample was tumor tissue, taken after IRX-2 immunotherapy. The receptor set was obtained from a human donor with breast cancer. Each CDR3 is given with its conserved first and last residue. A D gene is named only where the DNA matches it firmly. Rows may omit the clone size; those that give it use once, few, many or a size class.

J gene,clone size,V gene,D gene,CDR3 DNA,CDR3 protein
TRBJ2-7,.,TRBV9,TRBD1,TGTGCCAGCAGCCCCAGGGGGCAGGGAGGATACGAGCAGTACTTC,CASSPRGQGGYEQYF
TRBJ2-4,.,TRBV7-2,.,TGTGCCAGCAGCCGAGGGGGGTCCAAAAACATTCAGTACTTC,CASSRGGSKNIQYF
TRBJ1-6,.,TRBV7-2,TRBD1,TGTGCCAGCAGCCTGGACAGGGCCCCTAAATCACCCCTCCACTTT,CASSLDRAPKSPLHF
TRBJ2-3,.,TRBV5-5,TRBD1,TGTGCCAGCAGCGCGGTGGGACAGGCCCCCACAGATACGCAGTATTTT,CASSAVGQAPTDTQYF
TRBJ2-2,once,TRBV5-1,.,TGCGCCAGCAGCTTAGTCTTGAACACCGGGGAGCTGTTTTTT,CASSLVLNTGELFF
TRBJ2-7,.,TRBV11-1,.,TGTGCCAGCAGCTTAGCGCCCTACGAGCAGTACTTC,CASSLAPYEQYF
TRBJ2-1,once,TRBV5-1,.,TGCGCCAGCAGCTTGGGGACCACAGGGGGGGTGTACAATGAGCAGTTCTTC,CASSLGTTGGVYNEQFF
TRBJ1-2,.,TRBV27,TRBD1,TGTGCCAGCTCCCCCGGGACAGGGCGCGATGGCTACACCTTC,CASSPGTGRDGYTF
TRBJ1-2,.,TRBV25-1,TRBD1,TGTGCCAGCAGTCCAGGGGGAGGCTACACCTTC,CASSPGGGYTF
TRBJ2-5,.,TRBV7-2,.,TGTGCCAGCAGCTCGGCGGAGCAGGCTGGTCAGACCCAGTACTTC,CASSSAEQAGQTQYF
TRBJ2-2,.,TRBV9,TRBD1,TGTGCCAGCAGCGTATACGGGACAGGCCCCGGGGAGCTGTTTTTT,CASSVYGTGPGELFF
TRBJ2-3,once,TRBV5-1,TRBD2,TGCGCCAGCAGCCCCGGACTAGCGGCAGATACGCAGTATTTT,CASSPGLAADTQYF
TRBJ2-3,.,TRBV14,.,TGTGCCAGCAGCCAAGGACGGTTCCCGACAGATACGCAGTATTTT,CASSQGRFPTDTQYF
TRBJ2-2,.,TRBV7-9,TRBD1,TGTGCCAGCAGCAGGGTTGGGACAGGAGTCGGGGAGCTGTTTTTT,CASSRVGTGVGELFF
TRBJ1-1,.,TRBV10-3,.,TGTGCCATCAGTGAACAGGATGAAGCTTTCTTT,CAISEQDEAFF
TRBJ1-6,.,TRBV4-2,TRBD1,TGTGCCAGCAGTCAAACCGCGGGACAGGGGGTGTCACCCCTCCACTTT,CASSQTAGQGVSPLHF
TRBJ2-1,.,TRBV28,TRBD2,TGTGCCAGCAGTTCTCCCAAGGGACTAGCGGGATCATTAAATGCCTCCTACAATGAGCAGTTCTTC,CASSSPKGLAGSLNASYNEQFF